The next 7 T cell receptor beta chains were all read from a single sample in a study of T-cell reconstitution after alpha-beta-depleted transplantation in children. The TCRbeta library incorporated unique molecular identifiers. TCRdb analysed the PCR reads with MiXCR anew, one entry per CDR3 protein. The profile shows approximately 500,000 distinct CDR3 sequences, more than 9% of them singletons. The starting material was PBMCs, obtained before TCRalphabeta/CD19-depleted stem cell transplant. These receptors came from a child aged 2 to 10 with inherited bone marrow failure, due to receive a stem cell transplant.

In this sample, this clonotype turned up many times. The chain uses TRBV10-3 and TRBJ2-1, with TRBD2 identical over 10 bases. V was pared by 9 bases and J by 5 bases, with 4 bases of the junction left unmatched. The CDR3 is 13 amino acids. The germline CDR1 and CDR2 sequences are ENHRY and SYGVKD. CDR3 sequence: CAILAGADNEQFF. In DNA form, the CDR3 reads TGTGCCATTCTAGCGGGGGCGGACAATGAGCAGTTCTTC.

This clonotype has a count of ten or more. This chain joins TRBV5-4 and TRBJ2-1, with D possibly matching TRBD2 (6 bases). The CDR3 extends over 15 amino acids. Germline assignment: CDR1 SGHNT and CDR2 YYREEE (reference sequence). With 0 bases removed from V and 2 bases from J, the gap between germline ends came to 9 bases. The DNA of the CDR3 is TGTGCCAGCAGCTTGGCGGGGAGGCCCTACAATGAGCAGTTCTTC. Protein product: CASSLAGRPYNEQFF.

This clonotype has a count of ten or more. V gene TRBV25-1 combines with J gene TRBJ2-1, with a weak D call TRBD1 (5 bases). Germline-derived CDR1 and CDR2 are MGHDK and SYGVNS. Between the trimmed V and J ends, which lost 0 bases and 6 bases, there was a span of 12 bases. The CDR3 has 15 residues. CDR3 coding DNA: TGTGCCAGCAGTGAATATCGACAGCTACTCAATGAGCAGTTCTTC. As protein: CASSEYRQLLNEQFF.

There are a few counts of this clonotype. The chain employs TRBV18 and TRBJ2-3, with TRBD2 matching over 14 bases. The CDR3 runs to 16 residues. The V gene's germline CDR1 is KGHSH and CDR2 LQKENI. Trimming at V came to 3 bases and at J to 6 bases, leaving 5 bases not matched to a gene. The CDR3 DNA reads TGTGCCAGCTCACCGCGGACTAGCGGGAGGAGGGATACGCAGTATTTT. This translates into CASSPRTSGRRDTQYF.

This clonotype has at least ten counts. This chain's CDR3 is CASSSSGRAANTGELFF. CDR3 nucleotide sequence: TGTGCCAGCAGCTCGAGCGGGAGAGCAGCGAACACCGGGGAGCTGTTTTTT. The V gene is TRBV5-5, the J gene TRBJ2-2; the match to TRBD2 covers 8 bases. CDR1 is SGHKS and CDR2 is YYEKEE in the germline V gene (reference sequence). V shed 3 bases and J 0 bases; nucleotides not matched to a gene: 7. The CDR3 spans 17 residues.

This clonotype appeared a few times. The chain employs TRBV20-1 and TRBJ2-2, with 9 bases lining up with TRBD1. The ends lost 3 bases at V and 4 bases at J; junction bases unmatched: 0. From germline, CDR1 is DFQATT and CDR2 SNEGSKA (reference sequence). The CDR3 runs 13 residues. CDR3 loop: CSARTGGTGELFF. The DNA of the CDR3 is TGCAGTGCTAGGACAGGGGGCACCGGGGAGCTGTTTTTT.

This clonotype has ten or more counts. This rearrangement joins TRBV27 to TRBJ2-1; D remains unclear. From germline, CDR1 is MNHEY and CDR2 SMNVEV (reference sequence). This CDR3 has 12 amino acids. V shed 3 bases and J shed 9 bases, with 9 bases lying between them. In DNA, the CDR3 is TGTGCCAGCAGTTTTCTGACTGGTGAGCAGTTCTTC. The encoded protein is CASSFLTGEQFF.